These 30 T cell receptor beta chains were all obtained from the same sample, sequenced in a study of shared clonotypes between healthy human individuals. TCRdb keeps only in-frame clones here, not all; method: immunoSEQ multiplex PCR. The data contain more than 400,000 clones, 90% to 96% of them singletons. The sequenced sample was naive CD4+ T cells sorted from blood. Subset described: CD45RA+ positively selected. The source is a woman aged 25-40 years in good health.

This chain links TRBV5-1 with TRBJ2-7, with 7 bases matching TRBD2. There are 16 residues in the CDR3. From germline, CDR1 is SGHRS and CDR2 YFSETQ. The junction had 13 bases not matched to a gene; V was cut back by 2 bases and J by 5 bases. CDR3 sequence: CASSLGRAGVKDEQYF. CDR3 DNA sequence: TGCGCCAGCAGCTTAGGCCGGGCGGGAGTTAAGGACGAGCAGTACTTC.

The DNA of the CDR3 is TGTGCCTGGAGTGTAGCTGGCTCTAATAGCAATCAGCCCCAGCATTTT. It encodes CAWSVAGSNSNQPQHF. The chain recombines TRBV30 with TRBJ1-5; no definite D call. Trimming stripped 0 bases from V and 0 bases from J, with 12 bases between. This CDR3 has 16 residues. The V gene's germline CDR1 is GTSNPN and CDR2 SVGIG (reference sequence).

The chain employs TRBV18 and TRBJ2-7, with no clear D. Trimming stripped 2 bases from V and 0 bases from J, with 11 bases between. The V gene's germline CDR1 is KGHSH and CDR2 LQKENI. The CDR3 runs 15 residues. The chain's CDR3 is CASSPIFNSSYEQYF. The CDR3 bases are TGTGCCAGCTCACCAATTTTCAACAGCTCCTACGAGCAGTACTTC.

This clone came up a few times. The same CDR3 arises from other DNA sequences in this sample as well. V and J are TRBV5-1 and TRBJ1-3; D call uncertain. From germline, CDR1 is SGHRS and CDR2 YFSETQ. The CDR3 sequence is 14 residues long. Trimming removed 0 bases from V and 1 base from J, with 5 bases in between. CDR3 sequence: CASSLDGSGNTIYF. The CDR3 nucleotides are TGCGCCAGCAGCTTGGACGGGTCTGGAAACACCATATATTTT.

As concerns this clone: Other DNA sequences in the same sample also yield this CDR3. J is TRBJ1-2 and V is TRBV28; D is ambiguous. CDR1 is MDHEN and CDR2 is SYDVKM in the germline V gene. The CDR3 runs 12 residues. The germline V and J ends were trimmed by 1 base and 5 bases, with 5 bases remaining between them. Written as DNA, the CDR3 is TGTGCCAGCAGTTTATCAGTTTATGGCTACACCTTC. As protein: CASSLSVYGYTF.

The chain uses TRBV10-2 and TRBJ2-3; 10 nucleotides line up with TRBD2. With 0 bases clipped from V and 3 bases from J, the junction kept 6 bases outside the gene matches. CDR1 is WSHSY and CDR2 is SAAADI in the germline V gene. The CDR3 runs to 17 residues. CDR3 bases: TGCGCCAGCAGTGAGTCTAACCTAGCGGGAGTGACAGATACGCAGTATTTT. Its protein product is CASSESNLAGVTDTQYF.

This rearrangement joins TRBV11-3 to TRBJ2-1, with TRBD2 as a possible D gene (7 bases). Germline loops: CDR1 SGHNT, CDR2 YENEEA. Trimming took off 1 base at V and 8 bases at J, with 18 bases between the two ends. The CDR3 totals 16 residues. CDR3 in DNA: TGTGCCAGCAGCTTAGGGGAGGGGGGTAGCGTGGATGAGCAGTTCTTC. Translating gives CASSLGEGGSVDEQFF.

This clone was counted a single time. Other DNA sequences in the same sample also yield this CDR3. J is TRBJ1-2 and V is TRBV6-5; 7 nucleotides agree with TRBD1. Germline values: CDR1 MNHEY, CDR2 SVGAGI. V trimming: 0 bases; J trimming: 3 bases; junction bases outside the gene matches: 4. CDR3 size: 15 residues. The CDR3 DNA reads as TGTGCCAGCAGTTACTCTCCAGGGGGGGACTATGGCTACACCTTC. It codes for CASSYSPGGDYGYTF.

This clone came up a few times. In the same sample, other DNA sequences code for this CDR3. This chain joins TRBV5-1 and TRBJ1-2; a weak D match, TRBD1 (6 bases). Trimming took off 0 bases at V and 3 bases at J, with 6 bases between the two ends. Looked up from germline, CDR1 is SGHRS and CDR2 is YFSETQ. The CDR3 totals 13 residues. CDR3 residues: CASSLGQDYGYTF. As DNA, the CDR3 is TGCGCCAGCAGCTTGGGACAGGACTATGGCTACACCTTC.

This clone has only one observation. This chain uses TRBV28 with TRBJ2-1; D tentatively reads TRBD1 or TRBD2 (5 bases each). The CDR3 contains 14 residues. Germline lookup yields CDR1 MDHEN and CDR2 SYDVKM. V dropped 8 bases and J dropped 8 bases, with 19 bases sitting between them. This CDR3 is CASGPGTRRDEQFF. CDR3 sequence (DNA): TGTGCCAGCGGCCCCGGGACCCGTAGGGATGAGCAGTTCTTC.

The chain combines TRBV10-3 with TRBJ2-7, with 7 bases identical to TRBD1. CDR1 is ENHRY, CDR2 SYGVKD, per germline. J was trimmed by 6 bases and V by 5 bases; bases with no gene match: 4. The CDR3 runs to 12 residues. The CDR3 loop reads CAISPTGVEQYF. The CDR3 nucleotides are TGTGCCATCAGTCCTACAGGGGTCGAGCAGTACTTC.

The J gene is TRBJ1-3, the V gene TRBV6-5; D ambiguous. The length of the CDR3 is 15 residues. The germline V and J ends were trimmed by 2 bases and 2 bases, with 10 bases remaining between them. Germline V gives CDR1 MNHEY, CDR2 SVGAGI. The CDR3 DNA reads TGTGCCAGCAGTTACCAGTGGGGAACTGGAAACACCATATATTTT. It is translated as CASSYQWGTGNTIYF.

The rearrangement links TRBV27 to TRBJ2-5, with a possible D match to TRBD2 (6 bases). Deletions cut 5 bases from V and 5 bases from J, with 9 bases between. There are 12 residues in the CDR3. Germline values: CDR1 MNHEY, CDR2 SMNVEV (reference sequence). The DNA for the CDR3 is TGTGCCAGCAGTCCACGGGGGGAGACCCAGTACTTC. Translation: CASSPRGETQYF.

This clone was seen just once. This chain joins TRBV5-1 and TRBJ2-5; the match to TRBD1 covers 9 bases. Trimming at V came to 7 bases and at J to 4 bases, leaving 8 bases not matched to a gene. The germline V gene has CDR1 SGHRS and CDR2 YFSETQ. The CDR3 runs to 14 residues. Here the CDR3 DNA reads TGCGCCAGCGCGCCGGGACAGGGTAGAGAGACCCAGTACTTC. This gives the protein CASAPGQGRETQYF.

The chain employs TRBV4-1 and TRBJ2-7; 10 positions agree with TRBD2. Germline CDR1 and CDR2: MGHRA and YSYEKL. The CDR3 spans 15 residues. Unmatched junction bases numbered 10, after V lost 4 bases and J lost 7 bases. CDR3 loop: CASSREASGSGEQYF. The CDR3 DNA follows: TGCGCCAGCAGCCGGGAGGCTAGCGGGAGTGGTGAGCAGTACTTC.

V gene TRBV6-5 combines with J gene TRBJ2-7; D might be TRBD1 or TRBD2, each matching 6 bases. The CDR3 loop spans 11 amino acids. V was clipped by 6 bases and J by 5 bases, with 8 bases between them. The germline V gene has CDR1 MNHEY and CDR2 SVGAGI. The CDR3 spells CASRGGHEQYF. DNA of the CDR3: TGTGCCAGCAGGGGGGGCCACGAGCAGTACTTC.

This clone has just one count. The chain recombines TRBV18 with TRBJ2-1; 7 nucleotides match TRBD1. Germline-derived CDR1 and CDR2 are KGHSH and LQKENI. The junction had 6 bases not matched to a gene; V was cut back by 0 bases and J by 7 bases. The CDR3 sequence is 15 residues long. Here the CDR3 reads CASSPPTGLGNEQFF. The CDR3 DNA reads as TGTGCCAGCTCACCACCGACAGGGCTGGGGAATGAGCAGTTCTTC.

The CDR3 bases are TGTGCCAGTAGTCTAGGGAGTCGTCCTGGGGCCAACGTCCTGACTTTC. It yields the protein CASSLGSRPGANVLTF. The chain links TRBV19 to TRBJ2-6; maybe TRBD2 (5 bases). V was shortened by 5 bases and J by 2 bases, with 13 bases between the two germline ends. There are 16 residues in the CDR3. Germline lookup yields CDR1 LNHDA and CDR2 SQIVND (reference sequence).

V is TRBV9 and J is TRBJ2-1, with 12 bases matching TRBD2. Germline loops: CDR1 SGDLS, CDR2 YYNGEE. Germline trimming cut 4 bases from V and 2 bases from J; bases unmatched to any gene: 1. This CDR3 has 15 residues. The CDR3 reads CASSLAGGPYNEQFF. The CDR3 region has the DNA TGTGCCAGCAGCCTAGCGGGAGGGCCCTACAATGAGCAGTTCTTC.

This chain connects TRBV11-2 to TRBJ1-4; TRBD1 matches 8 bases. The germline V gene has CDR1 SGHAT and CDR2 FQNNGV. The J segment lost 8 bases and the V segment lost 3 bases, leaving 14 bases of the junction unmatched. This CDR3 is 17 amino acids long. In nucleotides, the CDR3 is TGTGCCAGCAGCTTCTTTGGGACAGGCGTTATGGAGGAAAAACTGTTTTTT. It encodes CASSFFGTGVMEEKLFF.

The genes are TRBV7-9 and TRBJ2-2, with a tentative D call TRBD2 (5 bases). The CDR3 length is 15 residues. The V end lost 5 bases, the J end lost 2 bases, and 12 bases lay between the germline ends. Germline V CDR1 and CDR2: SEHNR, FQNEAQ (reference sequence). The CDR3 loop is CASSPTAANTGELFF. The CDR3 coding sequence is TGTGCCAGCAGCCCAACAGCGGCTAACACCGGGGAGCTGTTTTTT.

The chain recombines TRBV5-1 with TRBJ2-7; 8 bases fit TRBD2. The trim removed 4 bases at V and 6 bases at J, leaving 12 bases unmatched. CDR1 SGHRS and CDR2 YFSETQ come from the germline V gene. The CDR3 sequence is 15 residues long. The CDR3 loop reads CASSKTAGVNLEQYF. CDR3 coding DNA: TGCGCCAGCAGCAAAACAGCGGGAGTAAATCTCGAGCAGTACTTC. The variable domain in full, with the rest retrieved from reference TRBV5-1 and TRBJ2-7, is KAGVTQTPRYLIKTRGQQVTLSCSPISGHRSVSWYQQTPGQGLQFLFEYFSETQRNKGNFPGRFSGRQFSNSRSEMNVSTLELGDSALYLCASSKTAGVNLEQYFGPGTRLTVT.

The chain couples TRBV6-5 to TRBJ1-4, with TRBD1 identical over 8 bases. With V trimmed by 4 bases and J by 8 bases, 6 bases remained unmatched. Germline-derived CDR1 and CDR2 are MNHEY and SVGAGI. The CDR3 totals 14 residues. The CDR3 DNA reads TGTGCCAGCAGTTTGACAGGGGTGAGGGAAAAACTGTTTTTT. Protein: CASSLTGVREKLFF.

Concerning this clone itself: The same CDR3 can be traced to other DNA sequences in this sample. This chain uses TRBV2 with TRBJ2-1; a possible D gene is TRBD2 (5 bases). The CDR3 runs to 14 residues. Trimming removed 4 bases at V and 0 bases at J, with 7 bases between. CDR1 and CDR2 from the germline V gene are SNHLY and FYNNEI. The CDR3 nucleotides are TGTGCCAGCAGTGGAGGGAGCTCCTACAATGAGCAGTTCTTC. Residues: CASSGGSSYNEQFF. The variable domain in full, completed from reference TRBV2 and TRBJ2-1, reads EPEVTQTPSHQVTQMGQEVILRCVPISNHLYFYWYRQILGQKVEFLVSFYNNEISEKSEIFDDQFSVERPDGSNFTLKIRSTKLEDSAMYFCASSGGSSYNEQFFGPGTRLTVL.

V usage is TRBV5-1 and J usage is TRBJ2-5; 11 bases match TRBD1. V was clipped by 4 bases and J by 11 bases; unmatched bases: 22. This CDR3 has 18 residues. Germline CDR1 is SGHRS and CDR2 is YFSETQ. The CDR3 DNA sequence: TGCGCCAGCAGCCCACACCGACCGGGACAGGGGGTCTGGGAGGAGCAGTACTTC. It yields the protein CASSPHRPGQGVWEEQYF.

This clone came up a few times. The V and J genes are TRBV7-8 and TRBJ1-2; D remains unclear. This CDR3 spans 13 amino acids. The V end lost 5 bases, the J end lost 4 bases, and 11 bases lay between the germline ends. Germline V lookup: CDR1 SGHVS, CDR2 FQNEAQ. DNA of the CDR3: TGTGCCAGCAGCCCCGCGGAGGGCTATGGCTACACCTTC. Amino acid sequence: CASSPAEGYGYTF.

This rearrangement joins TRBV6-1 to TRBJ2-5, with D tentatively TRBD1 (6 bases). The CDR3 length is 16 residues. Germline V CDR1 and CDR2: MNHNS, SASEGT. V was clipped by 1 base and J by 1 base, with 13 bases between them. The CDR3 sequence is CASSEGYRVGQETQYF. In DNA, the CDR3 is TGTGCCAGCAGTGAAGGGTACAGGGTAGGCCAAGAGACCCAGTACTTC.

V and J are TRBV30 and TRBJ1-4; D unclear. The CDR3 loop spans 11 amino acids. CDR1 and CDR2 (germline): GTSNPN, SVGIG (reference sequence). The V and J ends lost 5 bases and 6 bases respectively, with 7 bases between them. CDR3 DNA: TGTGCCTGGGGCAGAGATGAAAAACTGTTTTTT. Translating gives CAWGRDEKLFF.

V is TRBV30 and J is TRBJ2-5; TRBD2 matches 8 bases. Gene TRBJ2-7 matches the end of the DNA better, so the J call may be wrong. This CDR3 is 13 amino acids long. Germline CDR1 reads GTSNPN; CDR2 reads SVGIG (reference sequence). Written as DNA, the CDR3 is TGTGCCTGGAGGAGCGGGGGAACCTACGAGCAGTACTTC. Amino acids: CAWRSGGTYEQYF.

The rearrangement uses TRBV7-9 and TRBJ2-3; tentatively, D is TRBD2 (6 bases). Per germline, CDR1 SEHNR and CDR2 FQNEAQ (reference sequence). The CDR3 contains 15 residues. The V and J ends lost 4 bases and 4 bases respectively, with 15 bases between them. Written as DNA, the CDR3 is TGTGCCAGCAGCTCTGGGAGGTGGCAGGCAGATACGCAGTATTTT. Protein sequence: CASSSGRWQADTQYF.